The rows below give T cell receptor beta chains drawn from one sample of a study of cytomegalovirus exposure and HLA in healthy donors. Assay: immunoSEQ multiplex PCR; the TCRdb copy retains only in-frame clones and omits some. The table has 140,000 to 150,000 clones, less than 10% seen once. The specimen sequenced was PBMCs. These receptors all stem from a man aged 45-60 years in good health and CMV-seronegative. Each CDR3 is given with its conserved first and last residue. The D gene is left open where the match is weak. Clone size is stated in some rows and not others, as once, few, many or a class when expanded.

J gene	D gene	clone size	V gene	CDR3 DNA	CDR3 protein
TRBJ2-3	TRBD1	NA	TRBV12-5	TGTGCTAGTGGTTGGGACAGGCGCACAGATACGCAGTATTTT	CASGWDRRTDTQYF
TRBJ1-2	NA	NA	TRBV7-3	TGTGCCAGCAGTTCCGACAGGCACTATGGCTACACCTTC	CASSSDRHYGYTF
TRBJ1-6	NA	NA	TRBV6-1	TGTGCCAGCATTAAGGGGAGGGATAATTCACCCCTCCACTTT	CASIKGRDNSPLHF
TRBJ2-5	NA	NA	TRBV7-8	TGTGCCAGCAATCTCAGGACACCGACAGAGACCCAGTACTTC	CASNLRTPTETQYF
TRBJ1-1	NA	NA	TRBV6-5	TGTGCCAGCAGCCAGACCCCGGGGGACACTGAAGCTTTCTTT	CASSQTPGDTEAFF
TRBJ1-5	TRBD1	NA	TRBV6-6	TGTGCCATCCACGGGACAGGGGGCAATCAGCCCCAGCATTTT	CAIHGTGGNQPQHF
TRBJ2-3	TRBD1	few	TRBV6-1	TGTGCCAGCAAGGGACAGGGGACAGATACGCAGTATTTT	CASKGQGTDTQYF
TRBJ2-7	NA	few	TRBV25-1	TGTGCCAGCAGTGCCAGGGGTCGCGAGCAGTACTTC	CASSARGREQYF
TRBJ2-5	NA	NA	TRBV7-6	TGTGCCAGCAGCTTAGATCAGGAAAAAGGGACCCAGTACTTC	CASSLDQEKGTQYF
TRBJ1-3	NA	few	TRBV6-5	TGTGCCAGCAGTTACTCGAACCAGGACTGGGGAACCATATATTTT	CASSYSNQDWGTIYF
TRBJ1-2	NA	NA	TRBV28	TGTGCCAGCACCTTGGGGGGGGCGAGGAACTATGGCTACACCTTC	CASTLGGARNYGYTF
TRBJ1-3	TRBD1	NA	TRBV7-9	TGTGCCAGCAGCTTTTATGGGCGCAGGGGGCTTGGAAACACCATATATTTT	CASSFYGRRGLGNTIYF
TRBJ2-5	TRBD2	few	TRBV5-1	TGCGCCAGCAGCTTGGGAGGACTAGCGGGAGGGAAACAAGAGACCCAGTACTTC	CASSLGGLAGGKQETQYF
TRBJ1-5	TRBD1	NA	TRBV27	TGTGCCAGCAGTTTATCGATAGGTCACTGGGACAGGGGAACGCATAGCAATCAGCCCCAGCATTTT	CASSLSIGHWDRGTHSNQPQHF
TRBJ1-1	NA	NA	TRBV6-5	TGTGCCAGCAGTCGGGGTGTGAACACTGAAGCTTTCTTT	CASSRGVNTEAFF
TRBJ2-7	TRBD2	few	TRBV2	TGTGCCAGCAGGGAGGGACTAGCGGGGGGGTACGAGCAGTACTTC	CASREGLAGGYEQYF
TRBJ2-3	TRBD2	few	TRBV6-1	TGTGCCAGCAGTGAAGAGGGACTAGCGGGAGGCACGCAGTATTTT	CASSEEGLAGGTQYF
TRBJ1-1	NA	NA	TRBV5-1	TGCGCCAGCAGCGGGCAGGTGGCGAACACTGAAGCTTTCTTT	CASSGQVANTEAFF
TRBJ2-7	TRBD2	few	TRBV29-1	TGCAGCGTTGAAGGACGCCGAACTAGCGGGAGTATCCACGAGCAGTACTTC	CSVEGRRTSGSIHEQYF
TRBJ2-2	TRBD1	few	TRBV6-5	TGTGCCCGCAGTTACAGGGGAAAGACCGGGGAGCTGTTTTTT	CARSYRGKTGELFF
TRBJ2-1	NA	NA	TRBV29-1	TGCAGCGTTGATTTACAGAGAAATGAGCAGTTCTTC	CSVDLQRNEQFF
TRBJ2-5	TRBD1	NA	TRBV19	TGTGCCAGTAGTACGATCGGGACAGACCAAGAGACCCAGTACTTC	CASSTIGTDQETQYF